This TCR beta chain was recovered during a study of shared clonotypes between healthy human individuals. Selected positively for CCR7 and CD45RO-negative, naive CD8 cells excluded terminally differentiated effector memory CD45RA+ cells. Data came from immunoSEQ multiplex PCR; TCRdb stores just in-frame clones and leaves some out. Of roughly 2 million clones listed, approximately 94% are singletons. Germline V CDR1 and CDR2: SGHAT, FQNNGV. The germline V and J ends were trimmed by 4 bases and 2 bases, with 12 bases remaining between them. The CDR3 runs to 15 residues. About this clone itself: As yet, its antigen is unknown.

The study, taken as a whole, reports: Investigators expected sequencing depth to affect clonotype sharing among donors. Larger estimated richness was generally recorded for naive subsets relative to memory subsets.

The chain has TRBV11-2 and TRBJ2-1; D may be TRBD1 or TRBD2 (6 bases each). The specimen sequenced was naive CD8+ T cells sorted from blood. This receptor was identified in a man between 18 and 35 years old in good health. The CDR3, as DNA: TGTGCCAGCAGCTCCCTCCGGGGGCCCTACAATGAGCAGTTCTTC. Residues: CASSSLRGPYNEQFF.